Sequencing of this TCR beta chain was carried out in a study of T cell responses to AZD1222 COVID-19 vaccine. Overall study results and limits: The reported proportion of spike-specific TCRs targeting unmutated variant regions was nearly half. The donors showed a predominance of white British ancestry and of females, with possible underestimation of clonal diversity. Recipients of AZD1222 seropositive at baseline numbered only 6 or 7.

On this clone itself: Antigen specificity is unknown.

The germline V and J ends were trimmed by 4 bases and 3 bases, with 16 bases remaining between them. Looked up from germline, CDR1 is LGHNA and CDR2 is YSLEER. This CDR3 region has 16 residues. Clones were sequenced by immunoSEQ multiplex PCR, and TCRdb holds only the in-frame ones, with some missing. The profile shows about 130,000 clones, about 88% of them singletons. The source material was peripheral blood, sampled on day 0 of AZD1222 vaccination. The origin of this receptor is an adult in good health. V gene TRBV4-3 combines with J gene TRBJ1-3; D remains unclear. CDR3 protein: CASSPKPDGDGNTIYF. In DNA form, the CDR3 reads TGCGCCAGCAGCCCAAAGCCCGACGGGGATGGAAACACCATATATTTT.